Given below is one T cell receptor (beta chain) in context. Its antigen is unidentified. The CDR3 sequence is 17 residues long. Germline CDR1 is SGHRS and CDR2 is YFSETQ. V gave up 4 bases and J gave up 5 bases; unmatched junction bases: 9. This record belongs to a study of human versus mouse CDR3 diversity and MHC coevolution. Broader study findings: Compared with mice, human CDR3s carried more deletions and insertions on average.

Naive CD4 T cells were sorted as CD45RO-negative, CD62L-positive. Only in-frame clones appear in the TCRdb table, and some are missing; sequencing was by immunoSEQ multiplex PCR. The repertoire consists of fewer than 100,000 clones, with 85% to 95% occurring once and the leading ten covering approximately 1.4%. Sample: naive CD4+ T cells from blood. Subset reported: CD45RO-negative CD62L-positive naive CD4 T cells. This clonotype originated in a person aged 30-69 years in good health. V usage is TRBV5-1 and J usage is TRBJ2-1; the match to TRBD2 covers 13 bases. The CDR3 DNA is TGCGCCAGCAGCACTCGTGCTGGACTAGCGGGAGACAATGAGCAGTTCTTC. Protein sequence: CASSTRAGLAGDNEQFF.